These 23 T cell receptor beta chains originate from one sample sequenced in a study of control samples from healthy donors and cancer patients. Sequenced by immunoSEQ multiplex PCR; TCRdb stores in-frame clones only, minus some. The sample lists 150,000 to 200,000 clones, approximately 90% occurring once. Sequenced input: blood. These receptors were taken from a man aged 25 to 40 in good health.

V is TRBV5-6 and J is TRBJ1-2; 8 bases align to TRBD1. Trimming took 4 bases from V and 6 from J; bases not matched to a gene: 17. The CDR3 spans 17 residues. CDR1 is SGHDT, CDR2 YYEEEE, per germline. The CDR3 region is CASSPFRRQGASHGYTF. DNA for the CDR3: TGTGCCAGCAGCCCCTTCCGTCGGCAGGGGGCGTCCCATGGCTACACCTTC.

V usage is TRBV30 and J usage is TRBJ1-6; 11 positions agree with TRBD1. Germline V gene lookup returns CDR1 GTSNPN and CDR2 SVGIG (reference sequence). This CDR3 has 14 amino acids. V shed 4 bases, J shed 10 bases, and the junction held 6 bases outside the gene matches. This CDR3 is CAWNRGDRGSPLHF. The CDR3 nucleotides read TGTGCCTGGAATCGGGGGGACAGGGGGTCACCCCTCCACTTT.

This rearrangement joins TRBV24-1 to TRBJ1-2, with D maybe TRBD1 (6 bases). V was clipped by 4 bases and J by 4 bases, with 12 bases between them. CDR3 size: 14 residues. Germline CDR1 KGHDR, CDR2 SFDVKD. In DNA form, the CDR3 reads TGTGCCACCAGTGACCCAGACAGGCCCTATGGCTACACCTTC. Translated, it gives CATSDPDRPYGYTF.

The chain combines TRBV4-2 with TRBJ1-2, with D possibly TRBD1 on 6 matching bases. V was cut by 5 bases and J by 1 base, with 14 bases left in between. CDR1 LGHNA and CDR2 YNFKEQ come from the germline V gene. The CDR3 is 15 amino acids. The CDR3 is CASSTVQGRNYGYTF. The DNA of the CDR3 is TGTGCCAGCAGCACCGTACAGGGACGTAACTATGGCTACACCTTC.

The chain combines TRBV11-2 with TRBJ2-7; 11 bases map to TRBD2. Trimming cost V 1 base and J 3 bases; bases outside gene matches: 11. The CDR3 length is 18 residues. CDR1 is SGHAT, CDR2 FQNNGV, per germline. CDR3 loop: CASSLGKLLAGVHYEQYF. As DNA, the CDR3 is TGTGCCAGCAGCTTAGGGAAACTACTAGCGGGAGTACACTACGAGCAGTACTTC.

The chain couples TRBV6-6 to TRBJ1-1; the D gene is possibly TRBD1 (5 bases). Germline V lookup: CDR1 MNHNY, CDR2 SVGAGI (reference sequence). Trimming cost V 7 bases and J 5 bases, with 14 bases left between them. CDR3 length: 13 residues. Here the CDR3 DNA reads TGTGCCAGCACAGGTGGGGGGAGTACTGAAGCTTTCTTT. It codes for CASTGGGSTEAFF.

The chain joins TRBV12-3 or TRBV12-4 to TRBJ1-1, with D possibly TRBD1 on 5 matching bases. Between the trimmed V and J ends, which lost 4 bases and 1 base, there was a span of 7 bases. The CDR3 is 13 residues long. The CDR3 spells CASSSGQNTEAFF. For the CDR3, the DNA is TGTGCCAGCAGTTCCGGACAGAACACTGAAGCTTTCTTT.

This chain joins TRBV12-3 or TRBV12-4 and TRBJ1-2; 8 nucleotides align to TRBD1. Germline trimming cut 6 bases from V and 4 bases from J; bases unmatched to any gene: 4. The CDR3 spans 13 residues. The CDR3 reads CASRPTGGYGYTF. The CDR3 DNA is TGTGCCAGCAGACCCACAGGGGGCTATGGCTACACCTTC.

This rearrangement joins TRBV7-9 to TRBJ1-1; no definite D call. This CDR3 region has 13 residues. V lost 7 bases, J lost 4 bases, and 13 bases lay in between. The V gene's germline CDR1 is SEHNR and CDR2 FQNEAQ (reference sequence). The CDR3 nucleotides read TGTGCCAGCACGGGGTTAGTGAGCACTGAAGCTTTCTTT. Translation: CASTGLVSTEAFF.

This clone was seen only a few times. The CDR3 spells CASSLELRYEQYF. For the CDR3, the DNA is TGTGCCAGCAGCTTAGAGCTCAGATACGAGCAGTACTTC. This rearrangement joins TRBV13 to TRBJ2-7; D remains ambiguous. The V gene's germline CDR1 is PRHDT and CDR2 FYEKMQ (reference sequence). Trimming took off 1 base at V and 4 bases at J, with 8 bases between the two ends. CDR3 size: 13 residues. The whole variable domain, remainder taken from reference TRBV13 and TRBJ2-7, is AAGVIQSPRHLIKEKRETATLKCYPIPRHDTVYWYQQGPGQDPQFLISFYEKMQSDKGSIPDRFSAQQFSDYHSELNMSSLELGDSALYFCASSLELRYEQYFGPGTRLTVT.

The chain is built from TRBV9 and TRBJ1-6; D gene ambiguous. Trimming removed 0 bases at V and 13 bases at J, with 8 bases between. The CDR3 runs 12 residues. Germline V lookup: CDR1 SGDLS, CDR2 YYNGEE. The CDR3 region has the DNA TGTGCCAGCAGCGTAGAGCAAGGGCCCCTCCACTTT. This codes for CASSVEQGPLHF.

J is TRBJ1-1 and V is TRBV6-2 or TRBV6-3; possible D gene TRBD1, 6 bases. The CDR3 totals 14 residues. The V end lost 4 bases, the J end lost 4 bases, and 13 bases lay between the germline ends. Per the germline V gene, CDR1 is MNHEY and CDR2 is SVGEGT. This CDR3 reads CASSSRTVPTEAFF. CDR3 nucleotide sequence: TGTGCCAGCAGTTCCCGGACAGTACCCACTGAAGCTTTCTTT.

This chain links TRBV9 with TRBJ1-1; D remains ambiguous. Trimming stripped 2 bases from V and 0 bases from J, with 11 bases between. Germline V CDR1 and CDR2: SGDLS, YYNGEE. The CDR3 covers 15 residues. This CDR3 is CASSVDLRMNTEAFF. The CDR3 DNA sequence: TGTGCCAGCAGCGTTGACCTTCGTATGAACACTGAAGCTTTCTTT.

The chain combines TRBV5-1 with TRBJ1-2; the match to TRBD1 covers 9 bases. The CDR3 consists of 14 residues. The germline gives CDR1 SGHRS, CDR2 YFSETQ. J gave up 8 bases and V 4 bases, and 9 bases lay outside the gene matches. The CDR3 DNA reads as TGCGCCAGCAGCACGTCGGACAGGGGAGGAGGCTACACCTTC. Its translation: CASSTSDRGGGYTF. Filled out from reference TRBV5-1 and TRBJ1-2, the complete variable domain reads KAGVTQTPRYLIKTRGQQVTLSCSPISGHRSVSWYQQTPGQGLQFLFEYFSETQRNKGNFPGRFSGRQFSNSRSEMNVSTLELGDSALYLCASSTSDRGGGYTFGSGTRLTVV.

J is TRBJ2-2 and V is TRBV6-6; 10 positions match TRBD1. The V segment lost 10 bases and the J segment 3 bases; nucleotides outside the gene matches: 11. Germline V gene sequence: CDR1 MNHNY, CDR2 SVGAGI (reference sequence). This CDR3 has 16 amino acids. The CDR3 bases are TGTGCCACCCGACCGGGACAGGGGTTTTACACCGGGGAGCTGTTTTTT. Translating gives CATRPGQGFYTGELFF.

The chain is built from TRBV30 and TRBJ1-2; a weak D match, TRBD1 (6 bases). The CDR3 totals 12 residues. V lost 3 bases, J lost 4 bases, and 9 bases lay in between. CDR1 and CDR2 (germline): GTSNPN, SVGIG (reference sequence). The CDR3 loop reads CAWRGGGYGYTF. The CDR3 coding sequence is TGTGCCTGGAGAGGGGGTGGCTATGGCTACACCTTC. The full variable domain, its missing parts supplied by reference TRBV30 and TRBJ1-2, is SQTIHQWPATLVQPVGSPLSLECTVEGTSNPNLYWYRQAAGRGLQLLFYSVGIGQISSEVPQNLSASRPQDRQFILSSKKLLLSDSGFYLCAWRGGGYGYTFGSGTRLTVV.

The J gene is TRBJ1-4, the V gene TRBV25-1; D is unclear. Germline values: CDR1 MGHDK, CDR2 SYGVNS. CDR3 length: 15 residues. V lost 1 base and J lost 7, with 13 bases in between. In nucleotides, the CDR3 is TGTGCCAGCAGTGAATTGGCGGGGATAGTTGAAAAACTGTTTTTT. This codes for CASSELAGIVEKLFF.

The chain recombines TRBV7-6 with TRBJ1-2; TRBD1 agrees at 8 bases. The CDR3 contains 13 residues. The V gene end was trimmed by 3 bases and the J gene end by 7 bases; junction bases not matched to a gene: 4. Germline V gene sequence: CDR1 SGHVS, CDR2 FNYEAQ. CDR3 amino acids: CASSFGQGGGYTF. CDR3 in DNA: TGTGCCAGCAGCTTCGGACAGGGAGGTGGCTACACCTTC.

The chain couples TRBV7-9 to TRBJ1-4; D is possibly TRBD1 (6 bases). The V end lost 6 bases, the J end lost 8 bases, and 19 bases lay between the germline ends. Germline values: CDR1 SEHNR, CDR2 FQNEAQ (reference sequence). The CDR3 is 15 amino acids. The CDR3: CASSRMTGAGEKLFF. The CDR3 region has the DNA TGTGCCAGCAGTCGAATGACAGGAGCGGGGGAAAAACTGTTTTTT.

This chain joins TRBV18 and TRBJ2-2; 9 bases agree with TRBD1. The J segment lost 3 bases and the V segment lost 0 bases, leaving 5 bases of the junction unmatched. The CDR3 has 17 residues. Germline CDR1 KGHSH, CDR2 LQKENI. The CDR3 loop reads CASSPPRTGVYTGELFF. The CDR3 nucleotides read TGTGCCAGCTCACCACCCCGGACAGGGGTCTACACCGGGGAGCTGTTTTTT.

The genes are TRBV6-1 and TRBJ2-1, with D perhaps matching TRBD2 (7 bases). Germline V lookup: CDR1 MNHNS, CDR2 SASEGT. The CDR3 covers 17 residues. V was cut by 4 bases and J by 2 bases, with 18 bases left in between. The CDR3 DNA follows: TGTGCCAGCAGTGCTCAACCCGGGGGGCGCGCCTACAATGAGCAGTTCTTC. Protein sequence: CASSAQPGGRAYNEQFF.

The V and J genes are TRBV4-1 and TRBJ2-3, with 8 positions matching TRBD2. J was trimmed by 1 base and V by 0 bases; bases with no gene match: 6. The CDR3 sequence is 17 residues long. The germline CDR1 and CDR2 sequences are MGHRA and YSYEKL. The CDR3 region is CASSQEGSGSGTDTQYF. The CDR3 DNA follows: TGCGCCAGCAGCCAAGAGGGAAGCGGGAGTGGCACAGATACGCAGTATTTT.

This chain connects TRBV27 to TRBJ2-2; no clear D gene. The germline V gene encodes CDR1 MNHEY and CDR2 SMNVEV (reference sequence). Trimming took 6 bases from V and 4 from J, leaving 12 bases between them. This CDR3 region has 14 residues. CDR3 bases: TGTGCCAGCAGGATTATTGAGCGCACCGGGGAGCTGTTTTTT. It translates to CASRIIERTGELFF.